Following are 13 T cell receptor beta chains from one sample sequenced in a study of naive and memory T cell subsets (dated by TCRdb to the late 2010s). The library was generated by UMI-ligation and nested PCR. The reads were generated on an Illumina MiSeq. To cover both TRBC1 and TRBC2, the beta constant-region primer consisted of an equimolar mix of two oligonucleotides. Four rounds of PCR, combining the SP2 primer with nested alpha and beta constant-region primers, were used to amplify the ligated cDNA. Using fastp trimming at Q25 and MiXCR clonotype assembly, TCRdb reanalyzed the public sequencing data and kept in-frame beta chains. A single entry per CDR3 protein holds the most common genes and DNA from its merged rows. In this sample the table shows some 22,000 distinct CDR3 sequences, more than 7% of which occur a single time. Approximately 22% of the sample goes to the ten largest clones.

Sequencing was carried out using central memory CD8+ T cells from blood. Per the publication, the cell subset or site label means: central memory, CD45RA- CD27+. The receptors shown here come from a human donor in good health.

This clonotype was detected a few times. CDR3 in DNA: TGTGCCAGCAGCCCGCTGGTTGAGCAGTTCTTC. Amino acids: CASSPLVEQFF. V usage is TRBV7-9 and J usage is TRBJ2-1; D not certain. The CDR3 consists of 11 residues. Looked up from germline, CDR1 is SEHNR and CDR2 is FQNEAQ (reference sequence). V was trimmed by 5 bases and J by 9 bases, leaving 8 bases between them.

The CDR3, as DNA: TGTGCCAGCAGTACAGGGCTGAACACTGAAGCTTTCTTT. Encoded protein: CASSTGLNTEAFF. The chain employs TRBV2 and TRBJ1-1; maybe TRBD1 (6 bases). This CDR3 region has 13 residues. From germline, CDR1 is SNHLY and CDR2 FYNNEI. The ends were cut back, 5 bases at V and 0 bases at J, with 7 bases in the middle.

This clonotype was seen ten or more times. The chain carries TRBV3-1 and TRBJ2-7, with D possibly TRBD1 on 6 matching bases. Deletions cut 4 bases from V and 6 bases from J, with 13 bases between. This CDR3 region has 13 residues. CDR1 is LGHDT and CDR2 is YNNKEL in the germline V gene (reference sequence). The CDR3, as DNA: TGTGCCAGCAGCCCCACAGGGTCGGGCGAGCAGTACTTC. Translated: CASSPTGSGEQYF.

This clonotype was seen more than once but under ten times. The V gene is TRBV5-1, the J gene TRBJ2-1; D gene unclear. The germline V gene encodes CDR1 SGHRS and CDR2 YFSETQ. CDR3 length: 15 amino acids. V lost 1 base and J 6 bases, leaving 14 bases between the germline ends. CDR3 region: CASSLWARWANEQFF. The CDR3 DNA reads as TGCGCCAGCAGCTTGTGGGCCCGGTGGGCCAATGAGCAGTTCTTC.

The chain combines TRBV29-1 with TRBJ1-2, with 7 positions matching TRBD1. The length of the CDR3 is 13 residues. V shed 2 bases and J 4 bases; nucleotides not matched to a gene: 4. Germline loops: CDR1 SQVTM, CDR2 ANQGSEA. The CDR3 is CSVEPGTAYGYTF. The CDR3 nucleotides read TGCAGCGTTGAACCTGGGACAGCCTATGGCTACACCTTC.

J is TRBJ1-1 and V is TRBV6-5, with D possibly being TRBD1 (5 bases). Germline V CDR1 and CDR2: MNHEY, SVGAGI. The CDR3 extends over 16 amino acids. V lost 2 bases to trimming and J lost 0 bases, with 13 bases between them. This chain's CDR3 is CASSYGLRGVNTEAFF. The CDR3 bases are TGTGCCAGCAGTTACGGTTTAAGGGGAGTGAACACTGAAGCTTTCTTT.

There are many counts of this clonotype. The chain employs TRBV7-3 and TRBJ2-6; TRBD2 matches 9 bases. The germline V gene has CDR1 SGHTA and CDR2 FQGTGA. The CDR3 loop spans 18 amino acids. V trimming: 5 bases; J trimming: 0 bases; junction bases outside the gene matches: 8. This chain's CDR3 is CASSLLAGGNSGANVLTF. The CDR3 DNA sequence: TGTGCCAGCAGCCTCCTGGCGGGGGGGAACTCTGGGGCCAACGTCCTGACTTTC.

Note on this clonotype: At one end, the junction sequence differs from germline, possibly due to a read error. The chain is built from TRBV12-3 or TRBV12-4 and TRBJ2-1; 10 nucleotides agree with TRBD1. The CDR3 loop spans 15 amino acids. CDR3 nucleotide sequence: TGTGCCAGCACCCCCGGACAGGGGGACCACAATGAGCAGCACTTC. This translates into CASTPGQGDHNEQHF.

This clonotype was counted a few times. This chain connects TRBV27 to TRBJ2-7; TRBD1 aligns across 8 bases. The CDR3 length is 14 residues. V shed 2 bases and J 4 bases; nucleotides not matched to a gene: 4. The germline gives CDR1 MNHEY, CDR2 SMNVEV (reference sequence). The CDR3 sequence: CASSLRDRWYEQYF. CDR3 sequence (DNA): TGTGCCAGCAGTTTAAGGGACAGGTGGTACGAGCAGTACTTC.

This clonotype occurred once. The V gene is TRBV5-6, the J gene TRBJ2-7; TRBD2 aligns across 8 bases. Germline assignment: CDR1 SGHDT and CDR2 YYEEEE. There are 14 residues in the CDR3. V dropped 4 bases and J dropped 3; count of bases not matched to a gene: 6. DNA for the CDR3: TGTGCCAGCAGCCTCGGGGGGGACTTCTACGAGCAGTACTTC. It translates to CASSLGGDFYEQYF.

This clonotype has a count of ten or more. The chain's CDR3 is CASSIYNEQFF. DNA for the CDR3: TGTGCCAGCTCAATCTACAATGAGCAGTTCTTC. V usage is TRBV6-1 and J usage is TRBJ2-1, with D uncertain. The length of the CDR3 is 11 residues. The V gene lost 8 bases and the J gene lost 3 bases, with 5 bases spanning the gap. Germline-derived CDR1 and CDR2 are MNHNS and SASEGT.

Many counts were recorded for this clonotype. This chain joins TRBV12-3 or TRBV12-4 and TRBJ1-1; D unresolved. The CDR3 contains 14 residues. V was pared by 2 bases and J by 7 bases, with 14 bases between. This CDR3 reads CASSLSLWQSEAFF. The CDR3 DNA follows: TGTGCCAGCAGTTTAAGTTTGTGGCAGAGTGAAGCTTTCTTT.

This clonotype was observed a few times. The chain recombines TRBV5-1 with TRBJ2-3; D tentatively fits TRBD1 or TRBD2 (5 bases each). The germline V gene encodes CDR1 SGHRS and CDR2 YFSETQ. V gave up 3 bases and J gave up 0 bases, with 23 bases separating them. The CDR3 has 19 amino acids. The CDR3: CASSYGDGSTQTSTDTQYF. The CDR3 DNA follows: TGCGCCAGCAGCTATGGGGACGGGTCAACACAAACCAGCACAGATACGCAGTATTTT.